The following is a TCR beta chain sequence with its context. Its antigen is undetermined. The data derive from a study of T cells expressing NK-cell markers. Study overall: Sequencing of TCR beta repertoires drew on sorted CD3+CD56+NKG2C+, CD3+CD56+NKG2C- and CD3+CD56-NKG2C+ T cells.

Germline-derived CDR1 and CDR2 are MGHDK and SYGVNS. The CDR3 is made up of 16 amino acids. TCR beta cDNA was generated via 5'RACE template switching incorporating UMIs. TCRdb reprocessed the 5' RACE reads and keeps a single row for each CDR3 protein, giving no DNA. This sample's table reports about 460,000 distinct CDR3 sequences. Study-wide results and caveats: It was still unclear whether expanded NKG2C+ T cell clones were HCMV specific. Similarly, these clonotypes led the CD3+CD56-NKG2C+ fraction as well in several donors.

The material sequenced was blood T cells: a sorted CD56 or NKG2C T cell subset, CD4+ or CD8+ T cells, or bulk PBMC T cells (not recorded which). The TCR originated in a woman between 45 and 65 years old in good health. The rearrangement uses TRBV25-1 and TRBJ2-3; lacking DNA, the TRBD2 call made by TCRdb goes unchecked. The CDR3 spells CASSPPGLAGVNTQYF.